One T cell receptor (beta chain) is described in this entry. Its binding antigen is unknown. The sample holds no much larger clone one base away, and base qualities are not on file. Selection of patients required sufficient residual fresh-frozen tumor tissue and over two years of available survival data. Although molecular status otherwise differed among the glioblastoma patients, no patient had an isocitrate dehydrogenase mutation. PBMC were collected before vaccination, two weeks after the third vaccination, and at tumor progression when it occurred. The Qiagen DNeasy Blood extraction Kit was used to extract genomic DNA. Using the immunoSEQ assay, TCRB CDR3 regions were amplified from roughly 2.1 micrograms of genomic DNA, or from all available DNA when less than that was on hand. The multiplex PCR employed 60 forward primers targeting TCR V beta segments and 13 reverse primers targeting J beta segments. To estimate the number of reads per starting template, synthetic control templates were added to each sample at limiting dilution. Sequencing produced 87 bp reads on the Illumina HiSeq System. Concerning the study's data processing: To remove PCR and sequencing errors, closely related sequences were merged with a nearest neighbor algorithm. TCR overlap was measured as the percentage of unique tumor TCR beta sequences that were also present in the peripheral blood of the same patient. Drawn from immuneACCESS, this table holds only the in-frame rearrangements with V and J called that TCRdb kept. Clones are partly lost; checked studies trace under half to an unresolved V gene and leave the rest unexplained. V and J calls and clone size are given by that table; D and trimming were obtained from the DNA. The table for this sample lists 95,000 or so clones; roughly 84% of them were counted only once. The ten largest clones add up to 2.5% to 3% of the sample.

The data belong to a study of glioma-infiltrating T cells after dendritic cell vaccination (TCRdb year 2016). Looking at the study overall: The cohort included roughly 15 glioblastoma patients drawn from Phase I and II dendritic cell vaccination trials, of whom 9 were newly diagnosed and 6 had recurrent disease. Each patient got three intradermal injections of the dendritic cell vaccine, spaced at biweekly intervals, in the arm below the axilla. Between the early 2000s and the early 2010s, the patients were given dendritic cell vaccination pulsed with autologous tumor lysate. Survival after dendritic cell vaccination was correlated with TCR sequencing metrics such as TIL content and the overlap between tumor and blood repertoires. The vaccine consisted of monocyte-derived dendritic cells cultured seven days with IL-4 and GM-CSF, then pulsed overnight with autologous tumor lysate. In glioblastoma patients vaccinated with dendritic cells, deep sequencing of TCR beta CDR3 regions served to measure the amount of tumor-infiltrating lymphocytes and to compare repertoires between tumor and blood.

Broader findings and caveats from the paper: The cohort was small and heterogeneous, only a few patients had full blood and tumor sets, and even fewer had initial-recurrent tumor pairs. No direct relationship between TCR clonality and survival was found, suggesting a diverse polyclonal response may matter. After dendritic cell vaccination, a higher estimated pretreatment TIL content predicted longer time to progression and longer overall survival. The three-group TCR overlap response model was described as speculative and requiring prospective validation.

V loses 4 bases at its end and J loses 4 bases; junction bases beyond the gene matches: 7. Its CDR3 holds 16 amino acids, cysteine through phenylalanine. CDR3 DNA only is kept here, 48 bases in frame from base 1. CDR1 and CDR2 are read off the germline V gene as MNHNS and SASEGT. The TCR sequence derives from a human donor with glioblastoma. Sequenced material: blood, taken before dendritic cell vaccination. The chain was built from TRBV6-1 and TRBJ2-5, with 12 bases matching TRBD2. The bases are TGTGCCAGCAGTGCCCTGACTAGCGGGAGACCAGAGACCCAGTACTTC. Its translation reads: CASSALTSGRPETQYF.